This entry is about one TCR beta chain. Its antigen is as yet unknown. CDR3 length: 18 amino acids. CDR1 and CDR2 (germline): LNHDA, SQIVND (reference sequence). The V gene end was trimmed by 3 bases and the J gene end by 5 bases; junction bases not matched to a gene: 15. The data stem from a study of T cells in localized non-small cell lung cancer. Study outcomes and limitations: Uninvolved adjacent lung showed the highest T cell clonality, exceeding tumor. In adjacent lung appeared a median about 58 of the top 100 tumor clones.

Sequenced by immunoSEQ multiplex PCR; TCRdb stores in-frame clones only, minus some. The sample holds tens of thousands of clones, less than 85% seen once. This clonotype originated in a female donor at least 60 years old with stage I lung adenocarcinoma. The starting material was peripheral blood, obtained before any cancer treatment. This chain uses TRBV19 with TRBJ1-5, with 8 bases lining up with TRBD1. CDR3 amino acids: CASSIRTGPRGWDQPQHF. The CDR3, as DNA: TGTGCCAGTAGTATCCGGACAGGGCCGAGGGGATGGGATCAGCCCCAGCATTTT.